The 9 T cell receptor beta chains reported below all come from one sample, sequenced in a study of CD4 T cells in relation to SARS-CoV-2 and coronaviruses. Data came from immunoSEQ multiplex PCR; TCRdb stores just in-frame clones and leaves some out. The sample has more than 20,000 clones, about three fifths seen once; the top ten hold 11%. CD4+ T cells from unexposed donors were obtained before the COVID-19 pandemic (2011-2018). After nine to ten days of culture, CD4+ T cells were isolated. These TCRs are of unknown antigen specificity. The sequencing input was CD4+ T cells from PBMCs, cultured in vitro. The receptors stem from a human donor in good health.

There are a few counts of this clone. J is TRBJ1-6 and V is TRBV10-3, with 8 bases lining up with TRBD1. There are 14 residues in the CDR3. Germline CDR1 is ENHRY and CDR2 is SYGVKD. After removal of 6 bases from V and 10 bases from J, the junction contained 8 bases not matched to a gene. DNA for the CDR3: TGTGCCATCAGCCTGACAGGGGACGAATCACCCCTCCACTTT. This codes for CAISLTGDESPLHF.

The chain recombines TRBV6-5 with TRBJ1-5; D is undetermined. Between the trimmed V and J ends, which lost 1 base and 3 bases, there was a span of 7 bases. Germline CDR1 MNHEY, CDR2 SVGAGI. The CDR3 spans 14 residues. The CDR3 loop reads CASSYYRPNQPQHF. The CDR3 nucleotides are TGTGCCAGCAGTTACTATAGGCCCAATCAGCCCCAGCATTTT.

The chain carries TRBV2 and TRBJ2-3; D is perhaps TRBD1 (5 bases). The CDR3 covers 15 residues. Germline lookup yields CDR1 SNHLY and CDR2 FYNNEI. V gave up 6 bases and J gave up 1 base, with 14 bases separating them. The CDR3 sequence: CASRGYRSRTDTQYF. The CDR3, as DNA: TGTGCCAGCAGAGGATACAGGAGTCGCACAGATACGCAGTATTTT.

This chain joins TRBV19 and TRBJ2-2; 13 positions match TRBD2. The length of the CDR3 is 19 residues. The trim removed 9 bases at V and 4 bases at J, leaving 17 bases unmatched. The germline gives CDR1 LNHDA, CDR2 SQIVND (reference sequence). CDR3 DNA sequence: TGTGCCAGCCGGGGGGCGGGACTAGCGGGGAAGAAACTCACCGGGGAGCTGTTTTTT. Protein product: CASRGAGLAGKKLTGELFF.

In nucleotides, the CDR3 is TGTGCCAGCAGACCTACCCCGACAGGAACAGGACTCGAGCAGTACTTC. Protein sequence: CASRPTPTGTGLEQYF. The chain has TRBV7-2 and TRBJ2-7; weak D call: TRBD1 (6 bases). The V end lost 6 bases, the J end lost 6 bases, and 24 bases lay between the germline ends. Germline CDR1 reads SGHTA; CDR2 reads FQGNSA. CDR3 size: 16 residues.

The table lists this clone with a count of one. The V and J genes are TRBV5-5 and TRBJ2-3; no clear D. V lost 7 bases, J lost 3 bases, and 12 bases lay in between. The CDR3 loop spans 13 amino acids. Germline V gene lookup returns CDR1 SGHKS and CDR2 YYEKEE (reference sequence). CDR3 sequence: CASASPATDTQYF. CDR3 nucleotides: TGTGCCAGCGCTAGTCCGGCTACAGATACGCAGTATTTT.

As for this clone: The sample contains more than one DNA sequence encoding this CDR3. This chain uses TRBV14 with TRBJ2-7; D ambiguous. The CDR3 spans 12 residues. Trimming took 0 bases from V and 3 from J, leaving 3 bases between them. Germline CDR1 SGHDN, CDR2 FVKESK. This CDR3 reads CASSQEGYEQYF. CDR3 nucleotide sequence: TGTGCCAGCAGCCAAGAAGGCTACGAGCAGTACTTC.

The rearrangement uses TRBV19 and TRBJ1-6; 7 nucleotides agree with TRBD1. The CDR3 covers 14 residues. With V trimmed by 3 bases and J by 7 bases, 3 bases remained unmatched. Germline-derived CDR1 and CDR2 are LNHDA and SQIVND (reference sequence). In DNA form, the CDR3 reads TGTGCCAGTAGTATGAGACAGGGAAATTCACCCCTCCACTTT. Amino acid sequence: CASSMRQGNSPLHF.

The chain recombines TRBV7-2 with TRBJ2-7; D gene uncertain. Trimming removed 6 bases from V and 0 bases from J, with 15 bases in between. The CDR3 sequence is 15 residues long. Germline lookup yields CDR1 SGHTA and CDR2 FQGNSA. CDR3 sequence: CASSPRLASSYEQYF. CDR3 bases: TGTGCCAGCAGTCCCCGGTTAGCCAGCTCCTACGAGCAGTACTTC.